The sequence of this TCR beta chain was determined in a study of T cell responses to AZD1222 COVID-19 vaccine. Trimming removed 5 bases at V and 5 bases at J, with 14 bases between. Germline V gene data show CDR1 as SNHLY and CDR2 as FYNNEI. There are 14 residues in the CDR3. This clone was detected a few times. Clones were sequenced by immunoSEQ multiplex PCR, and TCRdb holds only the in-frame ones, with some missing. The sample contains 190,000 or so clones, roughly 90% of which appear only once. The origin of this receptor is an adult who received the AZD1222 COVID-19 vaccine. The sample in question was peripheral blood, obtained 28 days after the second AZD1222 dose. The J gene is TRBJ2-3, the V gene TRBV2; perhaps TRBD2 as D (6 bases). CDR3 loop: CASSNRDLVDTQYF. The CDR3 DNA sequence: TGTGCCAGCAGTAACCGGGACTTGGTAGATACGCAGTATTTT.